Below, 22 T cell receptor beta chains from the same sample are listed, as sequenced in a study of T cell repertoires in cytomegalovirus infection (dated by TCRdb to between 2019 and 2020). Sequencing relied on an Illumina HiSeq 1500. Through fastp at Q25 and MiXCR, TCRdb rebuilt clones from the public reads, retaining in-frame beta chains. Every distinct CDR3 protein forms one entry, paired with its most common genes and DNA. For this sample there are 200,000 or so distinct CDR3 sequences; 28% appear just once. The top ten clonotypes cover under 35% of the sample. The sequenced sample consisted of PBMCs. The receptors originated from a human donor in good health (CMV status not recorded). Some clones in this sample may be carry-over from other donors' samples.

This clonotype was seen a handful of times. CDR3 amino acids: CSARPPVGLAGTDTQYF. In nucleotides, the CDR3 is TGCAGTGCTAGACCCCCCGTGGGACTAGCTGGTACAGATACGCAGTATTTT. The chain links TRBV20-1 to TRBJ2-3, with TRBD2 identical over 9 bases. Trimming at V came to 2 bases and at J to 3 bases, leaving 12 bases not matched to a gene. The CDR3 has 17 amino acids. From germline, CDR1 is DFQATT and CDR2 SNEGSKA (reference sequence).

The CDR3 DNA reads as TGTGCCAGCAGTTATCGACAGGATTTGAACACTGAAGCTTTCTTT. Residues: CASSYRQDLNTEAFF. The rearrangement links TRBV6-5 to TRBJ1-1, with a weak D call TRBD1 (6 bases). The V end was cut by 3 bases, the J end by 0 bases, with 11 bases between. Germline assignment: CDR1 MNHEY and CDR2 SVGAGI. The CDR3 extends over 15 amino acids.

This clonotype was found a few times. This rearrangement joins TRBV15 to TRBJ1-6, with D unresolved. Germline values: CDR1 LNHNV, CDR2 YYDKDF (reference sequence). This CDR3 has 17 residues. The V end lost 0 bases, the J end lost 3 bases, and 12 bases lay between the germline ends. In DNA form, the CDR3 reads TGTGCCACCAGCAGAGATATCCGGGCAGACTATAATTCACCCCTCCACTTT. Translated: CATSRDIRADYNSPLHF.

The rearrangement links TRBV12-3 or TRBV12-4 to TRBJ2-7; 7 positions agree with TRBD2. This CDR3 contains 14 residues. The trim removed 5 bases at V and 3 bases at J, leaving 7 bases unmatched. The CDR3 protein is CASSPGGDYYEQYF. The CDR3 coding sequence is TGTGCCAGCAGTCCGGGAGGAGATTACTACGAGCAGTACTTC.

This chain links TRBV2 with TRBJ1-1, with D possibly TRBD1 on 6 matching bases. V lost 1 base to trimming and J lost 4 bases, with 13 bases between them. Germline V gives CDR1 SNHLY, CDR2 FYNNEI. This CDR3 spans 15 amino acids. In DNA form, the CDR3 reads TGTGCCAGCAGTGAAGGTCGGAGGGGGGGCACTGAAGCTTTCTTT. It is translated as CASSEGRRGGTEAFF.

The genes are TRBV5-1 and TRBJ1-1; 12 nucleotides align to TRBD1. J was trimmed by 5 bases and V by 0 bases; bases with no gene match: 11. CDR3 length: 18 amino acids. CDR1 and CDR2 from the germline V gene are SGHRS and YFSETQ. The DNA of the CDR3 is TGCGCCAGCAGCTTGGGGCCGCGGGGACAGGGGGCGTCGACTGAAGCTTTCTTT. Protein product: CASSLGPRGQGASTEAFF. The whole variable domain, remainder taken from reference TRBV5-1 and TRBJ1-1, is KAGVTQTPRYLIKTRGQQVTLSCSPISGHRSVSWYQQTPGQGLQFLFEYFSETQRNKGNFPGRFSGRQFSNSRSEMNVSTLELGDSALYLCASSLGPRGQGASTEAFFGQGTRLTVV.

CDR3 amino acids: CASSLAGDGNTIYF. Written as DNA, the CDR3 is TGTGCCAGCAGCTTGGCAGGAGATGGAAACACCATATATTTT. The rearrangement joins TRBV7-2 to TRBJ1-3; D is undetermined. V dropped 3 bases and J dropped 3 bases, with 9 bases sitting between them. This CDR3 spans 14 amino acids. Germline CDR1 SGHTA, CDR2 FQGNSA.

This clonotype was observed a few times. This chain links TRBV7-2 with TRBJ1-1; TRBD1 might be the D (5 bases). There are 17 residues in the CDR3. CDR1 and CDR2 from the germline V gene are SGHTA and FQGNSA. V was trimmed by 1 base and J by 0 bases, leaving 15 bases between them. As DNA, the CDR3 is TGTGCCAGCAGCTTAGTCCCCGCGGGAGGGGTGAACACTGAAGCTTTCTTT. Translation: CASSLVPAGGVNTEAFF.

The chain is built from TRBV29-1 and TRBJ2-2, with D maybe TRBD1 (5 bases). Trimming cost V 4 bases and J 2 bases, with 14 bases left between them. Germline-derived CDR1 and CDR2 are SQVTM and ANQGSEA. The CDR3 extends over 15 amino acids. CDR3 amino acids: CSVALAGRNTGELFF. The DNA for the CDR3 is TGCAGCGTTGCACTGGCAGGGCGAAACACCGGGGAGCTGTTTTTT.

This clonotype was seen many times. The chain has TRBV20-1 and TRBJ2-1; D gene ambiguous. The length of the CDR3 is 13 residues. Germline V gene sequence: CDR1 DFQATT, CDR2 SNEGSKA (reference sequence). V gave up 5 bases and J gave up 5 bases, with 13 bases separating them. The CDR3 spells CSAGKSQDNEQFF. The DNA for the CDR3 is TGCAGTGCTGGTAAATCCCAGGACAATGAGCAGTTCTTC.

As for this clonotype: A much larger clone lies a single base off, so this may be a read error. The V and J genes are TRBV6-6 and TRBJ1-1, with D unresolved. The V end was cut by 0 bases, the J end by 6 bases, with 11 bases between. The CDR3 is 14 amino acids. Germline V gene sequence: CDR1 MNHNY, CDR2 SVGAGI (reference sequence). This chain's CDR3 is CASSYSDDRPEAFF. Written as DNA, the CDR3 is TGTGCCAGCAGTTACTCGGACGACCGACCTGAAGCTTTCTTT.

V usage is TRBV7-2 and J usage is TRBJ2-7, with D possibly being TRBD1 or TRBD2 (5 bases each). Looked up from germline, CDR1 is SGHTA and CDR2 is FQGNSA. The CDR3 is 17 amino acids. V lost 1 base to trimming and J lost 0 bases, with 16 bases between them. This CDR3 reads CASSLGLRGSASYEQYF. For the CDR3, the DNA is TGTGCCAGCAGCTTAGGGCTGAGGGGTTCTGCCTCCTACGAGCAGTACTTC.

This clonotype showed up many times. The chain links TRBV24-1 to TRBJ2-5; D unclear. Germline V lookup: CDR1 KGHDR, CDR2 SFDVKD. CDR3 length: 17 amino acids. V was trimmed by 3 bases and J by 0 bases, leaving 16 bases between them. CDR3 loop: CATSDRLVANHQETQYF. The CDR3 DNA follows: TGTGCCACCAGTGATCGTTTAGTGGCGAACCACCAAGAGACCCAGTACTTC.

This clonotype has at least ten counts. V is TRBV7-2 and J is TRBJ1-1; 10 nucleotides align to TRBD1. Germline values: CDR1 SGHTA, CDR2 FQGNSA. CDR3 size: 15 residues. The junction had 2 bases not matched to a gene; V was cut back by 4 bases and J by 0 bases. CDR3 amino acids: CASSYGTGVNTEAFF. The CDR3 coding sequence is TGTGCCAGCAGCTACGGGACAGGGGTGAACACTGAAGCTTTCTTT.

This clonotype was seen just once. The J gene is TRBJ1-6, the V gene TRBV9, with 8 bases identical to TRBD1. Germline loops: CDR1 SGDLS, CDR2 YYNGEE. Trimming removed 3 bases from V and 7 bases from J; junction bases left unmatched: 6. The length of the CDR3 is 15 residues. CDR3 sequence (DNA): TGTGCCAGCAGCGACGTACAGGGGGGAAATTCACCCCTCCACTTT. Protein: CASSDVQGGNSPLHF.

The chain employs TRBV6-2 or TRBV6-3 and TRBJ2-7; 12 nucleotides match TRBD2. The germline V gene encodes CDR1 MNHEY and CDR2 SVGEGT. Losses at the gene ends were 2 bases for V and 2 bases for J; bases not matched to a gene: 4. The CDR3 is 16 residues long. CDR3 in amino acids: CASSYGRLAGAYEQYF. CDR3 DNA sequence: TGTGCCAGCAGTTACGGGCGACTAGCGGGGGCCTACGAGCAGTACTTC.

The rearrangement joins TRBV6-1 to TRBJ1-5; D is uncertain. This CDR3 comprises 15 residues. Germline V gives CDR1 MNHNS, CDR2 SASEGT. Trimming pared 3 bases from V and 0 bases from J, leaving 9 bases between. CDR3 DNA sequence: TGTGCCAGCAGTGATGTTGTTGATAGCAATCAGCCCCAGCATTTT. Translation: CASSDVVDSNQPQHF.

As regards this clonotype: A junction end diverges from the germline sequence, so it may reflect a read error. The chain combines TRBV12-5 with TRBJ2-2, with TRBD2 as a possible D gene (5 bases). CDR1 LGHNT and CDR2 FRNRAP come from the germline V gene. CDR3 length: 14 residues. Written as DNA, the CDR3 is TGTGCTAGTGGTTTGGAACGGACCACCGGGGAGCAGTTTTTT. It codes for CASGLERTTGEQFF.

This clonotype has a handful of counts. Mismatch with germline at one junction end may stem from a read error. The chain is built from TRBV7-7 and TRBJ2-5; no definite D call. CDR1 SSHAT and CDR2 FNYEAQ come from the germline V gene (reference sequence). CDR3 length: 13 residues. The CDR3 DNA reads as TGTGCTAGCAGCTTGGCGCTCGAAGAGACCCAGTACTTC. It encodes CASSLALEETQYF.

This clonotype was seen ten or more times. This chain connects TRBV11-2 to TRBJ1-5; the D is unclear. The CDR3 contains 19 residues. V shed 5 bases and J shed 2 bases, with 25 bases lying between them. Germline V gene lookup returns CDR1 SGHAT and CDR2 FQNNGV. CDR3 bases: TGTGCCAGCAGCAGCTTTAATCGGAATCGGGCGGAGGGCAATCAGCCCCAGCATTTT. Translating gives CASSSFNRNRAEGNQPQHF.

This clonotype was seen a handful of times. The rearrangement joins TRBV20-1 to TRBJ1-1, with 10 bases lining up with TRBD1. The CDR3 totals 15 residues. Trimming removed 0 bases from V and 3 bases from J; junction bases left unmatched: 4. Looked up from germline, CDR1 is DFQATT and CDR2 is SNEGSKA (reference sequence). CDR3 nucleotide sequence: TGCAGTGCTAGAGATGGGGACAGGGGAGACACTGAAGCTTTCTTT. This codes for CSARDGDRGDTEAFF.

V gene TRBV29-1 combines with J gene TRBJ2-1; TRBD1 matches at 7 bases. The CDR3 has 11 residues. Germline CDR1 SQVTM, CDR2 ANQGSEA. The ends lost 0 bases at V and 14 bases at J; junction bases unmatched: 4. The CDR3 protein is CSVEEGGREFF. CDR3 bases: TGCAGCGTTGAAGAAGGGGGCCGGGAGTTCTTC.